Included here is one T cell receptor beta chain sequence, with context. Its specificity is unknown. This sample was included in a study of T cells in Graves' hyperthyroidism and ophthalmopathy. General study results and limits: A median about 7 months before onset, the model predicted ophthalmopathy.

Germline V gene data show CDR1 as MNHNS and CDR2 as SASEGT. V lost 5 bases and J lost 0, with 10 bases in between. This CDR3 comprises 14 residues. RNA transcripts gave rise to amplified TCR beta CDR3 regions. When the TCR CDR3 underwent first-round RT-PCR, the HTBI primer set was used. One entry per CDR3 protein results from TCRdb running MiXCR on the multiplex PCR reads. In the table there are about 600,000 distinct CDR3 sequences, 16% of which are singletons. The sample was blood. The rearrangement uses TRBV6-1 and TRBJ2-5; D might be TRBD1 (6 bases). The receptor comes from a woman aged 40 to 50 with Graves' ophthalmopathy. The CDR3 is CASSTGYDQETQYF. CDR3 nucleotides: TGTGCCAGCAGTACAGGGTACGACCAAGAGACCCAGTACTTC.